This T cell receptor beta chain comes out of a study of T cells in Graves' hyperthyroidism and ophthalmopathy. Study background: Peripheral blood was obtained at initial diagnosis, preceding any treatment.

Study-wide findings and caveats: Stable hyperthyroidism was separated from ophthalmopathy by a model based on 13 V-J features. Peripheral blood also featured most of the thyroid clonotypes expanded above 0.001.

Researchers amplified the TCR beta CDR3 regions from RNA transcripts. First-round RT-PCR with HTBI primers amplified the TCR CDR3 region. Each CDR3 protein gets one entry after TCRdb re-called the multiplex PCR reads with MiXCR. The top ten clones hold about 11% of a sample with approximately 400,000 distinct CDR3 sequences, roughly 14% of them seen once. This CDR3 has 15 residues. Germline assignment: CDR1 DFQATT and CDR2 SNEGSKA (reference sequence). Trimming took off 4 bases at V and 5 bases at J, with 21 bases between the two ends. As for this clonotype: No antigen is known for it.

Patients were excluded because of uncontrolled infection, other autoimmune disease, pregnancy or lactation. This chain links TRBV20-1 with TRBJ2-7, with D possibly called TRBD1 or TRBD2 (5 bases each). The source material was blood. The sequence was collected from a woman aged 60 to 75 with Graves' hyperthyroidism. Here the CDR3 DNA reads TGCAGTGCTATAAACTACCAGGGCCGTAGCGACGAGCAGTACTTC. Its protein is CSAINYQGRSDEQYF.